This is a list of T cell receptor beta chains from one sample in a study of cytomegalovirus exposure and HLA in healthy donors. The repertoire was sequenced with immunoSEQ multiplex PCR; TCRdb's copy has only in-frame clones and lacks some. This sample has 40,000 to 45,000 clones, with approximately 47% found just once. Material: PBMCs. Receptor source: a man between 60 and 70 years old in good health and CMV-seronegative. CDR3s include the opening cysteine and the closing phenylalanine or tryptophan. D genes are given only for firm matches. The size of a clone is reported for some rows only, either as once, few or many, or as a class for expanded clones.

d_call | j_call | v_call | clone_size | cdr3_length | cdr3_nt | cdr3_aa
TRBD1 | TRBJ1-1 | TRBV30 | NA | 14 | TGTGCCTGGAGTCGAGAAGGGGGCTGGACTGAAGCTTTCTTT | CAWSREGGWTEAFF
TRBD2 | TRBJ2-7 | TRBV9 | few | 15 | TGTGCCAGCAGCGTCGGGGCGGGAGGGACCTACGAGCAGTACTTC | CASSVGAGGTYEQYF
NA | TRBJ1-2 | TRBV7-2 | NA | 13 | TGTGCCAGCAGCTTTAACAGGGTTTCTGGCTACACCTTC | CASSFNRVSGYTF
NA | TRBJ1-3 | TRBV7-2 | few | 14 | TGTGCCAGCAGCCGTGACAGCTCTGGAAACACCATATATTTT | CASSRDSSGNTIYF
TRBD1 | TRBJ1-1 | TRBV18 | few | 15 | TGTGCCAGCTCATCGACTCAGGGGGGAGGAACTGAAGCTTTCTTT | CASSSTQGGGTEAFF
TRBD2 | TRBJ2-5 | TRBV9 | NA | 17 | TGTGCCAGCAGCGTACGACTAGCGGGAGAGAGCCAAGAGACCCAGTACTTC | CASSVRLAGESQETQYF
TRBD2 | TRBJ2-7 | TRBV7-2 | NA | 14 | TGTGCCAGCGCCTCCGGTAGCGGGAGCTACGAGCAGTACTTC | CASASGSGSYEQYF
TRBD2 | TRBJ2-7 | TRBV5-6 | few | 15 | TGTGCCAGCAGCTACGGGACTAGTCATACCTACGAGCAGTACTTC | CASSYGTSHTYEQYF
TRBD1 | TRBJ1-2 | TRBV5-6 | NA | 14 | TGTGCCAGCAGCTGGGACAGGGGGCGGGATGGCTACACCTTC | CASSWDRGRDGYTF
NA | TRBJ2-7 | TRBV5-5 | few | 16 | TGTGCCAGCAGATTGGGGGGGGGCCTAAACCCCTACGAGCAGTACTTC | CASRLGGGLNPYEQYF
NA | TRBJ1-1 | TRBV19 | NA | 14 | TGTGCCAGTAGTATAGAGGGGGCCCGCACTGAAGCTTTCTTT | CASSIEGARTEAFF
TRBD1 | TRBJ1-1 | TRBV5-1 | NA | 14 | TGCGCCAGCAGGCCACAGGGGGACGGGACTGAAGCTTTCTTT | CASRPQGDGTEAFF
NA | TRBJ1-2 | TRBV5-1 | NA | 15 | TGCGCCAGCAGCCTCTTCCAGAGGGCTGACTATGGCTACACCTTC | CASSLFQRADYGYTF